Below are 14 T cell receptor beta chains sequenced from a single sample in a study of T cells in women clearing cervical HPV infection. Libraries were prepared by immunoSEQ multiplex PCR; TCRdb keeps only in-frame clonotypes and omits some of them. The repertoire shows tens of thousands of clones; the top ten hold roughly 1.3%. Sample: blood buffy coat. The receptors originated from a woman aged 18 to 75 with a cervical HPV16 infection that either progressed to CIN3+ or cleared (not recorded which).

On this clone itself: With the read ending 3 residues before the CDR3 end, the germline J gene is used to fill in that end. Other nucleotide sequences from this sample produce the same CDR3. The chain has TRBV7-9 and TRBJ1-2; maybe TRBD1 (6 bases). This CDR3 spans 13 amino acids. Trimming took 5 bases from V and 1 from J, leaving 8 bases between them. Looked up from germline, CDR1 is SEHNR and CDR2 is FQNEAQ (reference sequence). The CDR3: CASSPDSNYGYTF. Incomplete CDR3 DNA: TGTGCCAGCAGCCCGGACAGTAACTATGGC.

A note on this clone: From the germline J gene comes the end of the CDR3, since the read stops 3 residues before it. The chain combines TRBV6-2 or TRBV6-3 with TRBJ2-7; no clear D gene. The CDR3 extends over 12 amino acids. V was cut by 6 bases and J by 1 base, with 7 bases left in between. Per germline, CDR1 MNHEY and CDR2 SVGEGT. The sequenced CDR3 bases are TGTGCCAGCAGCCCGGGTTCCTACGAG. Its protein product is CASSPGSYE. The entire CDR3 protein reads CASSPGSYEQYF.

For this clone: The CDR3 end lies 3 residues beyond the end of the read and is filled in from the germline J gene. The V gene is TRBV28, the J gene TRBJ1-5; 9 bases agree with TRBD1. CDR1 MDHEN and CDR2 SYDVKM come from the germline V gene. This CDR3 has 15 amino acids. V lost 4 bases and J lost 5; bases outside the gene matches: 6. CDR3 in amino acids: CASSSSGTGYQPQHF. Partial CDR3 DNA: TGTGCCAGCAGTTCGTCCGGGACAGGGTATCAGCCC.

On this clone: Read data end 3 residues before the CDR3 end; the end is taken from the germline J gene. The chain employs TRBV2 and TRBJ2-2; no definite D call. This CDR3 is built from 15 residues. Germline assignment: CDR1 SNHLY and CDR2 FYNNEI. V was shortened by 5 bases and J by 4 bases, with 14 bases between the two germline ends. The sequenced part of the CDR3 DNA is TGTGCCAGCAGTCCAGGCCGGCAGACCACCGGGGAG. Its translation is CASSPGRQTTGE. The CDR3 reads in full as CASSPGRQTTGELFF.

Remarks on this clone: The read halts 3 residues ahead of the CDR3 end, with the missing end drawn from the germline J gene. This rearrangement joins TRBV29-1 to TRBJ2-7; a possible D gene is TRBD2 (6 bases). The CDR3 is made up of 12 amino acids. CDR1 and CDR2 (germline): SQVTM, ANQGSEA. V gave up 6 bases and J gave up 0 bases, with 9 bases separating them. The CDR3 DNA, read in part, is TGCAGCGTGACGACTAGCTCCTACGAG. This translates into CSVTTSSYE. The complete CDR3 protein is CSVTTSSYEQYF.

On this clone itself: Read data end 3 residues before the CDR3 end; the end is taken from the germline J gene. The rearrangement joins TRBV2 to TRBJ1-1; D may be TRBD1 (5 bases). Germline V gene lookup returns CDR1 SNHLY and CDR2 FYNNEI. The CDR3 is 14 residues long. V lost 6 bases and J lost 0, with 11 bases in between. The part of the CDR3 DNA that was read is TGTGCCAGCAGCAGGTCAGGGATGAACACTGAA. The encoded protein is CASSRSGMNTE. The full CDR3 protein is CASSRSGMNTEAFF.

CDR3 loop: CASSPQGTGVDEQYF. The CDR3 bases that were read are TGTGCCAGCTCACCGCAGGGGACAGGGGTCGACGAG. The chain carries TRBV18 and TRBJ2-7; 10 bases line up with TRBD1. The CDR3 end is not reached by the read, which stops 3 residues before it; the germline J gene fills it in. V shed 3 bases and J 5 bases; nucleotides not matched to a gene: 7. Per the germline V gene, CDR1 is KGHSH and CDR2 is LQKENI. CDR3 length equals 15 residues. Full variable domain (remainder filled in from reference TRBV18 and TRBJ2-7): NAGVMQNPRHLVRRRGQEARLRCSPMKGHSHVYWYRQLPEEGLKFMVYLQKENIIDESGMPKERFSAEFPKEGPSILRIQQVVRGDSAAYFCASSPQGTGVDEQYFGPGTRLTVT.

The CDR3 here is CASSDRGNYNSPLHF. The sequenced CDR3 bases are TGTGCCAGTAGTGACAGGGGGAACTATAATTCACCC. The chain carries TRBV19 and TRBJ1-6; 9 bases line up with TRBD1. The observed sequence ends 3 residues before the CDR3 terminus, with the missing tail filled in from the germline J gene. Germline V CDR1 and CDR2: LNHDA, SQIVND (reference sequence). V lost 5 bases, J lost 3 bases, and 2 bases stayed unmatched. The CDR3 totals 15 residues.

The CDR3 bases that were read are TGCGCCAGCAGTGAGACAGTTTCTGGAAACACC. Translating it yields CASSETVSGNT. The full CDR3 protein is CASSETVSGNTIYF. This chain links TRBV10-2 with TRBJ1-3, with D uncertain. Coverage ceases 3 residues before the CDR3 finishes, and the germline J gene fills in the end. The V end lost 2 bases, the J end lost 1 base, and 6 bases lay between the germline ends. The germline V gene has CDR1 WSHSY and CDR2 SAAADI. This CDR3 contains 14 residues.

Remarks on this clone: The CDR3 extends 3 residues past the end of the read, so its final part is completed from the germline J gene. This chain links TRBV2 with TRBJ2-1; 7 bases agree with TRBD2. There are 15 residues in the CDR3. Germline assignment: CDR1 SNHLY and CDR2 FYNNEI. With 4 bases clipped from V and 1 base from J, the junction kept 4 bases outside the gene matches. The CDR3 is CASSGRRESYNEQFF. The sequenced part of the CDR3 DNA is TGTGCCAGCAGTGGAAGGCGGGAGTCCTACAATGAG. Full variable domain (outside the CDR3, taken from reference TRBV2 and TRBJ2-1): EPEVTQTPSHQVTQMGQEVILRCVPISNHLYFYWYRQILGQKVEFLVSFYNNEISEKSEIFDDQFSVERPDGSNFTLKIRSTKLEDSAMYFCASSGRRESYNEQFFGPGTRLTVL.

Comments on this clone: The read ends 3 residues before the CDR3 terminus; that terminus is restored from the germline J gene. This rearrangement joins TRBV30 to TRBJ1-1, with unresolved D. Germline V gene data show CDR1 as GTSNPN and CDR2 as SVGIG (reference sequence). This CDR3 region has 11 residues. CDR3 bases read: TGTGCCTGGGATCGGACTCCGGGC. Its translation is CAWDRTPG. The full CDR3 sequence reads CAWDRTPGAFF.

A remark on this clone: At one end the junction does not follow the germline gene, possibly because of a read error. The sequence runs out 3 residues before the end of the CDR3; the remainder is reconstructed from the germline J gene. The same CDR3 arises from other DNA sequences in this sample as well. The chain recombines TRBV7-6 with TRBJ1-3, with D hard to call. Germline CDR1 SGHVS, CDR2 FNYEAQ. The CDR3 runs to 16 residues. The CDR3 bases that were read are TGTGCCAGCAGCTTAGCGCTCGGCGGCTCTGGAAACACT. This sequence encodes CASSLALGGSGNT. The entire CDR3 reads CASSLALGGSGNTIYF.

Comment on this clone: The CDR3 end falls 3 residues outside the read, so it is completed with the germline J gene. This rearrangement joins TRBV7-2 to TRBJ2-7; no definite D call. The V gene lost 2 bases and the J gene lost 5 bases, with 4 bases spanning the gap. The CDR3 has 11 amino acids. Germline-derived CDR1 and CDR2 are SGHTA and FQGNSA. CDR3 sequence reads: CASSLLDEQYF. The part of the CDR3 DNA that was read is TGTGCCAGCAGCTTATTAGACGAG.

On this clone: The read falls 3 residues short of the CDR3 end, and the missing part is taken from the germline J gene. The rearrangement links TRBV19 to TRBJ1-5, with a weak D call TRBD1 (6 bases). Germline V gene data show CDR1 as LNHDA and CDR2 as SQIVND (reference sequence). The V end lost 5 bases, the J end lost 3 bases, and 14 bases lay between the germline ends. The CDR3 is 15 residues long. The CDR3 bases that were read are TGTGCCAGTAGTCTGATTGACAGGCTCAATCAGCCC. It encodes CASSLIDRLNQP. Given in full, the CDR3 is CASSLIDRLNQPQHF.